These 26 T cell receptor beta chains originate from one sample sequenced in a study of cytomegalovirus exposure and HLA in healthy donors. The primer mix had 60 Vbeta and 13 Jbeta primers. TCRdb's copy holds only in-frame clones and misses some; the assay was immunoSEQ multiplex PCR. The sample records about 150,000 clones, around 80% being singletons. Sequencing input: PBMCs. The receptors stem from a young man in good health and CMV-seronegative.

The chain uses TRBV4-1 and TRBJ2-5; the D gene is possibly TRBD2 (6 bases). This CDR3 has 15 amino acids. V was shortened by 5 bases and J by 2 bases, with 15 bases between the two germline ends. Germline loops: CDR1 MGHRA, CDR2 YSYEKL. The CDR3 is CASSITGVGQETQYF. CDR3 coding DNA: TGCGCCAGCAGCATAACGGGAGTGGGGCAAGAGACCCAGTACTTC.

The rearrangement links TRBV4-1 to TRBJ2-3, with D hard to call. The germline V gene encodes CDR1 MGHRA and CDR2 YSYEKL. The germline V and J ends were trimmed by 0 bases and 2 bases, with 9 bases remaining between them. The CDR3 extends over 15 amino acids. CDR3 residues: CASSQEVRVTDTQYF. The CDR3 DNA reads as TGCGCCAGCAGCCAAGAAGTACGGGTCACAGATACGCAGTATTTT.

J is TRBJ2-7 and V is TRBV28, with D possibly being TRBD2 (5 bases). Trimming took 7 bases from V and 10 from J, leaving 17 bases between them. Germline CDR1 is MDHEN and CDR2 is SYDVKM. This CDR3 has 12 residues. CDR3 region: CASNRGAESQYF. The CDR3 nucleotides are TGTGCCAGCAATCGGGGAGCCGAATCCCAGTACTTC.

This clone has more than one count but fewer than ten. DNA of the CDR3: TGTGCCAGCAGCGCCCCGGGACAGGGGATTCCCGGGGAGCTGTTTTTT. This encodes CASSAPGQGIPGELFF. The chain uses TRBV28 and TRBJ2-2, with 10 bases matching TRBD1. Germline V gives CDR1 MDHEN, CDR2 SYDVKM. The CDR3 has 16 residues. After removal of 6 bases from V and 6 bases from J, the junction contained 10 bases not matched to a gene.

V usage is TRBV19 and J usage is TRBJ2-1, with 15 positions matching TRBD2. In germline, CDR1 is LNHDA, CDR2 SQIVND (reference sequence). With V trimmed by 1 base and J by 9 bases, 10 bases remained unmatched. The CDR3 length is 18 residues. CDR3 sequence reads: CASSIVRGGLAGGREQFF. As DNA, the CDR3 is TGTGCCAGTAGTATAGTCCGCGGAGGACTAGCGGGAGGGCGTGAGCAGTTCTTC. Filled out from reference TRBV19 and TRBJ2-1, the complete variable domain reads DGGITQSPKYLFRKEGQNVTLSCEQNLNHDAMYWYRQDPGQGLRLIYYSQIVNDFQKGDIAEGYSVSREKKESFPLTVTSAQKNPTAFYLCASSIVRGGLAGGREQFFGPGTRLTVL.

This clone was detected a few times. The chain couples TRBV11-2 to TRBJ2-1; D is perhaps TRBD2 (7 bases). The germline V gene has CDR1 SGHAT and CDR2 FQNNGV. The ends were cut back, 5 bases at V and 6 bases at J, with 17 bases in the middle. This CDR3 has 15 amino acids. CDR3 region: CASSVLDGGANEQFF. Here the CDR3 DNA reads TGTGCCAGCAGCGTACTAGATGGGGGGGCCAATGAGCAGTTCTTC.

This chain joins TRBV7-6 and TRBJ1-4; D gene uncertain. The CDR3 loop spans 16 amino acids. The V end was cut by 1 base, the J end by 1 base, with 10 bases between. Germline V lookup: CDR1 SGHVS, CDR2 FNYEAQ. The CDR3 coding sequence is TGTGCCAGCAGCTTAGTAGGCGGGAAAACTAATGAAAAACTGTTTTTT. Translating gives CASSLVGGKTNEKLFF. Variable domain in full (rest from reference TRBV7-6 and TRBJ1-4): GAGVSQSPRYKVTKRGQDVALRCDPISGHVSLYWYRQALGQGPEFLTYFNYEAQQDKSGLPNDRFSAERPEGSISTLTIQRTEQRDSAMYRCASSLVGGKTNEKLFFGSGTQLSVL.

The CDR3 DNA is TGTGCCAGCAGCGTTGGACAGGGGAATCTCCCCAACTATGGCTACACCTTC. Encoded protein: CASSVGQGNLPNYGYTF. The chain links TRBV9 to TRBJ1-2; 9 bases line up with TRBD1. Germline trimming cut 2 bases from V and 2 bases from J; bases unmatched to any gene: 10. Germline V gene sequence: CDR1 SGDLS, CDR2 YYNGEE. The CDR3 spans 17 residues.

The chain carries TRBV19 and TRBJ2-5, with a possible D match to TRBD2 (5 bases). Germline V gene lookup returns CDR1 LNHDA and CDR2 SQIVND (reference sequence). Between the trimmed V and J ends, which lost 11 bases and 2 bases, there was a span of 21 bases. The CDR3 extends over 15 amino acids. The CDR3 is CAGPRAQTSQETQYF. The CDR3 nucleotides are TGTGCCGGACCTCGGGCCCAAACTAGTCAAGAGACCCAGTACTTC.

The V gene is TRBV5-4, the J gene TRBJ2-1, with 8 bases fitting TRBD2. The V gene's germline CDR1 is SGHNT and CDR2 YYREEE (reference sequence). This CDR3 comprises 16 residues. V was pared by 0 bases and J by 2 bases, with 4 bases of the junction left unmatched. The CDR3 DNA reads TGTGCCAGCAGCTTGGTGGCGGGAGGTCCCTACAATGAGCAGTTCTTC. It translates to CASSLVAGGPYNEQFF.

This clone occurred once. V gene TRBV6-5 combines with J gene TRBJ2-5; 8 positions agree with TRBD2. From germline, CDR1 is MNHEY and CDR2 SVGAGI. This CDR3 region has 15 residues. V shed 5 bases and J 3 bases; nucleotides not matched to a gene: 8. CDR3 nucleotides: TGTGCCAGCAGTCCTTTCTTGCGGGGGGAAGAGACCCAGTACTTC. It yields the protein CASSPFLRGEETQYF.

Turning to this clone: Its ends do not fully match the called genes, so a read error is possible. The V gene is TRBV7-9, the J gene TRBJ2-7, with TRBD1 as a possible D gene (5 bases). Germline V gene sequence: CDR1 SEHNR, CDR2 FQNEAQ (reference sequence). The CDR3 length is 15 residues. CDR3 nucleotides: TGTTCCAGCAGCTTAGAATCCCAGGGCGGCTACGAGCAGTACTTC. Translating gives CSSSLESQGGYEQYF.

V is TRBV19 and J is TRBJ2-1; D is ambiguous. Trimming pared 5 bases from V and 0 bases from J, leaving 8 bases between. CDR3 length: 14 residues. Germline V gene data show CDR1 as LNHDA and CDR2 as SQIVND (reference sequence). CDR3 nucleotides: TGTGCCAGTAGTCCAGCGACCTCCTACAATGAGCAGTTCTTC. Its translation is CASSPATSYNEQFF.

The CDR3 loop is CATSGGLAVQETQYF. As DNA, the CDR3 is TGTGCCACCAGCGGGGGACTAGCGGTCCAAGAGACCCAGTACTTC. The chain is built from TRBV15 and TRBJ2-5, with 11 bases aligning to TRBD2. This CDR3 contains 15 residues. V lost 5 bases and J lost 1; bases outside the gene matches: 3. CDR1 LNHNV and CDR2 YYDKDF come from the germline V gene (reference sequence).

Points on this clone: Different DNA sequences within this sample yield the same CDR3. This chain joins TRBV29-1 and TRBJ1-1; D call uncertain. This CDR3 contains 12 residues. V was shortened by 3 bases and J by 1 base, with 6 bases between the two germline ends. Germline V lookup: CDR1 SQVTM, CDR2 ANQGSEA. Here the CDR3 reads CSVEPGNTEAFF. CDR3 bases: TGCAGCGTTGAGCCGGGGAACACTGAAGCTTTCTTT.

V usage is TRBV30 and J usage is TRBJ2-1, with D tentatively TRBD1 (5 bases). V lost 0 bases and J 4 bases, leaving 13 bases between the germline ends. This CDR3 contains 15 residues. Germline V gene sequence: CDR1 GTSNPN, CDR2 SVGIG (reference sequence). CDR3 DNA: TGTGCCTGGAGTGTAAAGGGGCTATCATACAATGAGCAGTTCTTC. Translating gives CAWSVKGLSYNEQFF.

The rearrangement links TRBV6-1 to TRBJ1-1; maybe TRBD1 (6 bases). Germline loops: CDR1 MNHNS, CDR2 SASEGT. Trimming pared 1 base from V and 1 base from J, leaving 10 bases between. This CDR3 is 15 amino acids long. For the CDR3, the DNA is TGTGCCAGCAGTGAAGGGGCAGGGGCGAACACTGAAGCTTTCTTT. It translates to CASSEGAGANTEAFF.

This chain connects TRBV28 to TRBJ2-1; the match to TRBD2 covers 9 bases. V lost 4 bases to trimming and J lost 8 bases; unmatched junction nucleotides: 12. From germline, CDR1 is MDHEN and CDR2 SYDVKM. This CDR3 comprises 16 residues. CDR3 sequence: CASSSTTSGPIYEQFF. The CDR3 coding sequence is TGTGCCAGCAGTTCTACGACTAGCGGCCCGATCTATGAGCAGTTCTTC.

This chain connects TRBV6-5 to TRBJ1-5; a possible D gene is TRBD1 (6 bases). In germline, CDR1 is MNHEY, CDR2 SVGAGI. The CDR3 length is 14 residues. The V end was cut by 6 bases, the J end by 9 bases, with 18 bases between. The CDR3 reads CASSRGGRTGPQHF. For the CDR3, the DNA is TGTGCCAGCAGCCGCGGGGGCCGCACGGGGCCCCAGCATTTT.

This clone was seen just once. This rearrangement joins TRBV9 to TRBJ2-7; TRBD2 agrees at 7 bases. V lost 8 bases to trimming and J lost 0 bases; unmatched junction nucleotides: 8. Germline CDR1 reads SGDLS; CDR2 reads YYNGEE. The CDR3 is 14 residues long. The CDR3 bases are TGTGCCAGTAGGGCTGGCGGGAGCTCCTACGAGCAGTACTTC. Amino acids: CASRAGGSSYEQYF.

This clone appeared once. The V call is TRBV7-7, the J call TRBJ2-3; 11 bases are shared with TRBD1. With V trimmed by 2 bases and J by 4 bases, 8 bases remained unmatched. The V gene's germline CDR1 is SSHAT and CDR2 FNYEAQ (reference sequence). This CDR3 is built from 17 residues. The CDR3 loop reads CASSLYPRGQGADTQYF. CDR3 DNA: TGTGCCAGCAGCTTATACCCCCGGGGACAGGGGGCAGATACGCAGTATTTT.

The V call is TRBV5-1, the J call TRBJ2-4; 9 nucleotides agree with TRBD1. CDR3 size: 14 residues. CDR1 is SGHRS, CDR2 YFSETQ, per germline. J lost 8 bases, V lost 4 bases, and 7 bases had no gene match. The CDR3 bases are TGCGCCAGCAGCCAAGGACAGGGGTATGACATTCAGTACTTC. This sequence encodes CASSQGQGYDIQYF.

J is TRBJ2-2 and V is TRBV7-9; D not resolved. Germline V gene sequence: CDR1 SEHNR, CDR2 FQNEAQ (reference sequence). V was cut by 2 bases and J by 0 bases, with 10 bases left in between. The CDR3 runs to 16 residues. The CDR3 coding sequence is TGTGCCAGCAGCTTATTTCACACTACGAACACCGGGGAGCTGTTTTTT. Its translation is CASSLFHTTNTGELFF. Complete variable domain (other parts from reference TRBV7-9 and TRBJ2-2): DTGVSQNPRHKITKRGQNVTFRCDPISEHNRLYWYRQTLGQGPEFLTYFQNEAQLEKSRLLSDRFSAERPKGSFSTLEIQRTEQGDSAMYLCASSLFHTTNTGELFFGEGSRLTVL.

V and J are TRBV7-2 and TRBJ1-2; the D is unclear. The CDR3 has 13 amino acids. The V gene lost 0 bases and the J gene lost 8 bases, with 10 bases spanning the gap. The germline CDR1 and CDR2 sequences are SGHTA and FQGNSA. CDR3 sequence reads: CASSLARVGGYTF. DNA of the CDR3: TGTGCCAGCAGCTTAGCGAGGGTGGGAGGCTACACCTTC. The full variable domain, its missing parts supplied by reference TRBV7-2 and TRBJ1-2, is GAGVSQSPSNKVTEKGKDVELRCDPISGHTALYWYRQSLGQGLEFLIYFQGNSAPDKSGLPSDRFSAERTGGSVSTLTIQRTQQEDSAVYLCASSLARVGGYTFGSGTRLTVV.

The chain couples TRBV7-9 to TRBJ2-5, with TRBD1 as a possible D gene (5 bases). V lost 6 bases and J 12 bases, leaving 23 bases between the germline ends. Germline CDR1 SEHNR, CDR2 FQNEAQ (reference sequence). The CDR3 extends over 14 amino acids. The CDR3 DNA reads as TGTGCCAGCAGTGGACCCCCTCCCGTGGACAATAAGTACTTC. This translates into CASSGPPPVDNKYF.

The CDR3 loop reads CASLPILAGGPFRGTQYF. The DNA for the CDR3 is TGTGCCAGCCTCCCTATACTAGCGGGAGGGCCGTTCCGGGGGACCCAGTACTTC. V gene TRBV11-3 combines with J gene TRBJ2-5; 13 bases map to TRBD2. Germline V lookup: CDR1 SGHNT, CDR2 YENEEA. The CDR3 covers 18 residues. Unmatched junction bases numbered 19, after V lost 8 bases and J lost 7 bases.